This TCR beta chain comes out of a study of blood T cell repertoires in COVID-19. This CDR3 comprises 17 residues. Germline V lookup: CDR1 SGHNT, CDR2 YYREEE (reference sequence). The trim removed 4 bases at V and 4 bases at J, leaving 14 bases unmatched. Using immunoSEQ multiplex PCR, the repertoire was profiled, and TCRdb retains in-frame clones only, with some absent. Of about 70,000 clones in the sample, about four fifths were seen once. The sample consisted of peripheral blood. The TCR comes from an elderly woman with acute or convalescent COVID-19. This chain connects TRBV5-4 to TRBJ2-5; 9 bases line up with TRBD2. The CDR3 here is CASSPGGVAGERETQYF. The CDR3 region has the DNA TGTGCCAGCAGCCCGGGAGGGGTAGCGGGGGAGCGAGAGACCCAGTACTTC. The entire variable domain, with the rest obtained from reference TRBV5-4 and TRBJ2-5, is as follows: ETGVTQSPTHLIKTRGQQVTLRCSSQSGHNTVSWYQQALGQGPQFIFQYYREEENGRGNFPPRFSGLQFPNYSSELNVNALELDDSALYLCASSPGGVAGERETQYFGPGTRLLVL.